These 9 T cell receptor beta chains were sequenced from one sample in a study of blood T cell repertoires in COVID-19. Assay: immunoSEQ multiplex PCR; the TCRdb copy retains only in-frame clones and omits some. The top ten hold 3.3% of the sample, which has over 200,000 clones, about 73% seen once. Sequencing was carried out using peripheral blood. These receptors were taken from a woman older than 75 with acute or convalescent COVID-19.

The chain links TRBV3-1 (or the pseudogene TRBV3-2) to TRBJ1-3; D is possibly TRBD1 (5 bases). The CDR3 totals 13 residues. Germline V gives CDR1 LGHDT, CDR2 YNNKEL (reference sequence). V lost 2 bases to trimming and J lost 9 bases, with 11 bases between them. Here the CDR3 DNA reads TGTGCCAGCAGCCAACAGGGTTTAGGCACCATATATTTT. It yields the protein CASSQQGLGTIYF.

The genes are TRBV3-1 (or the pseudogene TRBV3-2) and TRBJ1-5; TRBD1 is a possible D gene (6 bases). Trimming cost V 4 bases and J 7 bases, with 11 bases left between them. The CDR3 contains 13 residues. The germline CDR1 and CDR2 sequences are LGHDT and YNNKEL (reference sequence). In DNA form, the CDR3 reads TGTGCCAGCAGCCCACAGGGCGGCCAGCCCCAGCATTTT. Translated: CASSPQGGQPQHF.

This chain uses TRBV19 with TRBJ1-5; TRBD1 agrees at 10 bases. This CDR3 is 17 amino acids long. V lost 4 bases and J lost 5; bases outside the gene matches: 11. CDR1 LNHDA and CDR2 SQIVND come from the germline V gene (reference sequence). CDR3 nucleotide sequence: TGTGCCAGTAGTACCTACATACCGGGACAGGGGTATCAGCCCCAGCATTTT. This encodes CASSTYIPGQGYQPQHF.

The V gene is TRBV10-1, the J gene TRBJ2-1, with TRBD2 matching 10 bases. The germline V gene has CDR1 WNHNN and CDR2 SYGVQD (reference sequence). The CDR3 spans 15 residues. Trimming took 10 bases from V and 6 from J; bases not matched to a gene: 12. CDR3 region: CAIPAPGLASNEQFF. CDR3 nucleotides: TGCGCCATACCGGCCCCGGGACTAGCGTCCAATGAGCAGTTCTTC.

The CDR3 bases are TGTGCCAGCAGCTCGTGGGGACAGATCGCACTGAGCTCCTACAATGAGCAGTTCTTC. Translated: CASSSWGQIALSSYNEQFF. This chain links TRBV7-9 with TRBJ2-1; 7 bases are shared with TRBD1. Trimming cost V 4 bases and J 0 bases; bases outside gene matches: 15. Germline V gives CDR1 SEHNR, CDR2 FQNEAQ (reference sequence). The length of the CDR3 is 19 residues.

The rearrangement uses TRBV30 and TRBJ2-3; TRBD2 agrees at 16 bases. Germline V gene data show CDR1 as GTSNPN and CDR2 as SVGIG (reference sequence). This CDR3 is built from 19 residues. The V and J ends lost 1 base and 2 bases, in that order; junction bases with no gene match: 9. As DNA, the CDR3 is TGTGCCTGGAGTGCCGGGACTAGCGGGAGGGTAGTCCACACAGATACGCAGTATTTT. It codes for CAWSAGTSGRVVHTDTQYF.

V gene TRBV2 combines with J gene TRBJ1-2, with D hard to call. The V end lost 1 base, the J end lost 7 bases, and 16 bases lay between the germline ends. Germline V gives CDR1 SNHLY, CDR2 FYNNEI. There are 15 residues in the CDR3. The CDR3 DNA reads TGTGCCAGCAGTGAAGGAGGCATCGGAGGGCTTGGCTACACCTTC. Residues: CASSEGGIGGLGYTF.

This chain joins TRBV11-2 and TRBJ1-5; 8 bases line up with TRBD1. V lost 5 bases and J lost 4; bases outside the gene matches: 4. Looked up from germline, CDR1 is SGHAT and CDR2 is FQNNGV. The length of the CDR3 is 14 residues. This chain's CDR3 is CASSLDRGNQPQHF. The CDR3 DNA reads TGTGCCAGCAGCCTCGACAGGGGTAATCAGCCCCAGCATTTT.

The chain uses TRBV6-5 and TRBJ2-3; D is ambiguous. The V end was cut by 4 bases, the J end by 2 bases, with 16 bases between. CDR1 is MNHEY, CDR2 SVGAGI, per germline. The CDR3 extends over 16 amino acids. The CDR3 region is CASSSISREDTDTQYF. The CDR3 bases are TGTGCCAGCAGTTCGATCTCGAGAGAGGACACAGATACGCAGTATTTT.